One and the same sample provided the 28 T cell receptor beta chains below, sequenced in a study of blood T cell repertoires in COVID-19. Some clones are missing from TCRdb's copy, which holds only in-frame ones; the method was immunoSEQ multiplex PCR. The sample has roughly 130,000 clones; around 85% are singletons. Sequencing was performed on PBMCs or T cells enriched from blood (not recorded which). Receptors originate from a middle-aged man who had recovered from COVID-19.

The chain joins TRBV13 to TRBJ1-6; 8 bases fit TRBD1. The V gene's germline CDR1 is PRHDT and CDR2 FYEKMQ (reference sequence). The CDR3 has 14 amino acids. V lost 3 bases to trimming and J lost 11 bases; unmatched junction nucleotides: 6. CDR3 in amino acids: CASSFAAGGTPLHF. The CDR3 DNA is TGTGCCAGCAGCTTCGCCGCAGGGGGCACACCCCTCCACTTT. The full variable domain, its missing parts supplied by reference TRBV13 and TRBJ1-6, is AAGVIQSPRHLIKEKRETATLKCYPIPRHDTVYWYQQGPGQDPQFLISFYEKMQSDKGSIPDRFSAQQFSDYHSELNMSSLELGDSALYFCASSFAAGGTPLHFGNGTRLTVT.

The V gene is TRBV7-2, the J gene TRBJ2-1; a possible D gene is TRBD1 (6 bases). The CDR3 is made up of 14 amino acids. V was cut by 1 base and J by 8 bases, with 12 bases left in between. The germline CDR1 and CDR2 sequences are SGHTA and FQGNSA. The chain's CDR3 is CASSLEYRAYEQFF. The CDR3 bases are TGTGCCAGCAGCTTAGAGTACAGGGCTTATGAGCAGTTCTTC.

The chain is built from TRBV5-1 and TRBJ1-2; D gene uncertain. Looked up from germline, CDR1 is SGHRS and CDR2 is YFSETQ. Trimming took 0 bases from V and 2 from J, leaving 14 bases between them. This CDR3 is built from 16 residues. As DNA, the CDR3 is TGCGCCAGCAGCTTGGGGTCCCCGGGGAAGAACTATGGCTACACCTTC. This sequence encodes CASSLGSPGKNYGYTF.

The gene calls are TRBV7-7 and TRBJ2-2, with D perhaps matching TRBD2 (5 bases). The CDR3 runs to 11 residues. CDR1 is SSHAT, CDR2 FNYEAQ, per germline (reference sequence). The chain's CDR3 is CASDNLWELFF. CDR3 bases: TGTGCTAGCGACAACTTGTGGGAGCTGTTTTTT.

The genes are TRBV3-1 (or the pseudogene TRBV3-2) and TRBJ2-2; 8 bases align to TRBD1. The CDR3 spans 15 residues. V was pared by 1 base and J by 5 bases, with 3 bases of the junction left unmatched. Per germline, CDR1 LGHDT and CDR2 YNNKEL (reference sequence). CDR3 in amino acids: CASSQGDRRTGELFF. DNA of the CDR3: TGTGCCAGCAGCCAAGGGGACAGGCGTACCGGGGAGCTGTTTTTT.

The V gene is TRBV7-8, the J gene TRBJ2-7, with D perhaps matching TRBD1 (5 bases). V was cut by 8 bases and J by 9 bases, with 26 bases left in between. Germline V CDR1 and CDR2: SGHVS, FQNEAQ. The CDR3 extends over 15 amino acids. CDR3 loop: CASEEGKGLIQGQYF. CDR3 bases: TGTGCCAGCGAGGAAGGAAAGGGTTTAATCCAGGGGCAGTACTTC.

For the CDR3, the DNA is TGTGCCAGCAGTTCTATCGGGACTCCCTCCTACGAGCAGTACTTC. This encodes CASSSIGTPSYEQYF. J is TRBJ2-7 and V is TRBV6-2 or TRBV6-3; tentatively, D is TRBD2 (6 bases). Germline CDR1 MNHEY, CDR2 SVGEGT. V was shortened by 4 bases and J by 0 bases, with 13 bases between the two germline ends. The CDR3 sequence is 15 residues long.

The chain carries TRBV3-1 (or the pseudogene TRBV3-2) and TRBJ2-4, with 8 positions matching TRBD1. Germline CDR1 is LGHDT and CDR2 is YNNKEL (reference sequence). This CDR3 is 15 amino acids long. V shed 3 bases and J 7 bases; nucleotides not matched to a gene: 8. CDR3 bases: TGTGCCAGCAGCCACCAGACAGGGGTTGGGAACATTCAGTACTTC. This encodes CASSHQTGVGNIQYF.

The gene calls are TRBV10-2 and TRBJ2-7, with D maybe TRBD1 (6 bases). The CDR3 is 14 amino acids. The V end lost 7 bases, the J end lost 2 bases, and 15 bases lay between the germline ends. Germline loops: CDR1 WSHSY, CDR2 SAAADI. The CDR3 protein is CASTRTDSTYEQYF. CDR3 in DNA: TGCGCCAGCACGCGGACAGACAGCACCTACGAGCAGTACTTC.

J is TRBJ2-5 and V is TRBV5-6; D gene ambiguous. Germline assignment: CDR1 SGHDT and CDR2 YYEEEE. V was cut by 0 bases and J by 3 bases, with 6 bases left in between. This CDR3 spans 13 amino acids. The CDR3 DNA sequence: TGTGCCAGCAGCTTGGTCACAGAAGAGACCCAGTACTTC. Translation gives CASSLVTEETQYF.

There are a few counts of this clone. The chain employs TRBV4-1 and TRBJ1-6; 9 bases fit TRBD1. The CDR3 has 15 amino acids. V gave up 4 bases and J gave up 5 bases; unmatched junction bases: 3. Germline-derived CDR1 and CDR2 are MGHRA and YSYEKL. The CDR3, as DNA: TGCGCCAGCAGCCTCCGGGACAGGGATAATTCACCCCTCCACTTT. This codes for CASSLRDRDNSPLHF.

The count of this clone is one. The chain carries TRBV6-5 and TRBJ1-6; 9 bases fit TRBD1. Per the germline V gene, CDR1 is MNHEY and CDR2 is SVGAGI. The CDR3 length is 15 residues. Germline trimming cut 6 bases from V and 4 bases from J; bases unmatched to any gene: 4. The DNA for the CDR3 is TGTGCCAGCAGAACAGGGGGCGGTTATAATTCACCCCTCCACTTT. It is translated as CASRTGGGYNSPLHF.

The J gene is TRBJ2-1, the V gene TRBV6-5; D perhaps matches TRBD2 (6 bases). CDR3 length: 15 residues. The V end lost 0 bases, the J end lost 4 bases, and 10 bases lay between the germline ends. From germline, CDR1 is MNHEY and CDR2 SVGAGI. The CDR3 reads CASSYSMGGYNEQFF. The CDR3 DNA follows: TGTGCCAGCAGTTACTCGATGGGGGGATACAATGAGCAGTTCTTC.

This clone came up a few times. This chain joins TRBV28 and TRBJ2-3; D not resolved. The germline V gene encodes CDR1 MDHEN and CDR2 SYDVKM. Deletions cut 3 bases from V and 2 bases from J, with 9 bases between. The CDR3 runs 14 residues. The CDR3 bases are TGTGCCAGCAGTTTCCCTCCCCTCACAGATACGCAGTATTTT. It specifies CASSFPPLTDTQYF. The whole variable domain, remainder taken from reference TRBV28 and TRBJ2-3, is DVKVTQSSRYLVKRTGEKVFLECVQDMDHENMFWYRQDPGLGLRLIYFSYDVKMKEKGDIPEGYSVSREKKERFSLILESASTNQTSMYLCASSFPPLTDTQYFGPGTRLTVL.

This chain joins TRBV5-1 and TRBJ2-3; tentative D call: TRBD1 (6 bases). The V gene's germline CDR1 is SGHRS and CDR2 YFSETQ. V lost 7 bases, J lost 1 base, and 13 bases lay in between. CDR3 length: 14 residues. The CDR3 region is CASSPGQRTDTQYF. CDR3 nucleotides: TGCGCCAGCTCCCCTGGACAGCGCACAGATACGCAGTATTTT.

This rearrangement joins TRBV5-3 to TRBJ2-1; 12 positions match TRBD2. TRBV5-3 has ORF status, its function being uncertain. The CDR3 is 20 residues long. J gave up 4 bases and V 0 bases, and 14 bases lay outside the gene matches. The CDR3 sequence: CARSLEPRLAGAETYNEQFF. The CDR3 DNA is TGTGCCAGAAGCTTGGAGCCCCGACTAGCGGGGGCCGAAACATACAATGAGCAGTTCTTC.

The chain carries TRBV30 and TRBJ1-1; TRBD1 matches at 9 bases. J was trimmed by 1 base and V by 4 bases; bases with no gene match: 7. The CDR3 sequence is 15 residues long. From germline, CDR1 is GTSNPN and CDR2 SVGIG (reference sequence). The CDR3 spells CAWTLRDRENTEAFF. CDR3 DNA: TGTGCCTGGACTCTCCGGGACAGGGAGAACACTGAAGCTTTCTTT.

This chain joins TRBV7-9 and TRBJ2-5, with TRBD1 matching over 11 bases. V shed 1 base and J 5 bases; nucleotides not matched to a gene: 3. This CDR3 spans 15 amino acids. Germline loops: CDR1 SEHNR, CDR2 FQNEAQ (reference sequence). CDR3 amino acids: CASSLGTGGGETQYF. Here the CDR3 DNA reads TGTGCCAGCAGCTTAGGGACAGGGGGCGGCGAGACCCAGTACTTC.

The chain recombines TRBV21-1 with TRBJ1-1; the listed D gene, TRBD1, was not tested against the DNA. TRBV21-1 is described as a pseudogene. The CDR3 is made up of 17 amino acids. The CDR3 nucleotides read TGTGCCAGCAGCCCCCACAGGGGTCCTGAGAGGAACACTGAAGCTTTCTTT. It translates to CASSPHRGPERNTEAFF.

This chain uses TRBV12-3 or TRBV12-4 with TRBJ2-3; D gene uncertain. V was shortened by 6 bases and J by 4 bases, with 11 bases between the two germline ends. The length of the CDR3 is 13 residues. The CDR3 protein is CASSPTTPDTQYF. CDR3 DNA: TGTGCCAGCAGCCCCACTACTCCAGATACGCAGTATTTT.

The chain couples TRBV7-6 to TRBJ2-3, with TRBD2 matching 10 bases. The germline V gene has CDR1 SGHVS and CDR2 FNYEAQ. This CDR3 has 16 residues. V dropped 6 bases and J dropped 0; count of bases not matched to a gene: 6. The CDR3 is CASSQTSGASTDTQYF. The CDR3 DNA reads TGTGCCAGCAGTCAAACTAGCGGGGCGAGCACAGATACGCAGTATTTT.

The V call is TRBV11-2, the J call TRBJ2-7; D is undetermined. Trimming cost V 0 bases and J 0 bases, with 9 bases left between them. The germline V gene has CDR1 SGHAT and CDR2 FQNNGV. This CDR3 contains 15 residues. Here the CDR3 reads CASSLDQNPSYEQYF. The CDR3 coding sequence is TGTGCCAGCAGCTTAGACCAGAATCCCTCCTACGAGCAGTACTTC.

This chain uses TRBV7-6 with TRBJ2-7; D remains ambiguous. Germline loops: CDR1 SGHVS, CDR2 FNYEAQ. The V end lost 1 base, the J end lost 3 bases, and 13 bases lay between the germline ends. The CDR3 covers 15 residues. DNA for the CDR3: TGTGCCAGCAGCTTAGGTGGGCCCAACCTCTACGAGCAGTACTTC. Encoded protein: CASSLGGPNLYEQYF.

The rearrangement uses TRBV14 and TRBJ2-3; 9 bases line up with TRBD2. CDR1 and CDR2 from the germline V gene are SGHDN and FVKESK. This CDR3 has 16 amino acids. V shed 4 bases and J 1 base; nucleotides not matched to a gene: 6. In nucleotides, the CDR3 is TGTGCCAGCAGCCTTCGCGGGGGGGGCGGCACAGATACGCAGTATTTT. It specifies CASSLRGGGGTDTQYF.

The V and J genes are TRBV4-1 and TRBJ2-7, with TRBD2 identical over 9 bases. This CDR3 region has 17 residues. J lost 3 bases, V lost 5 bases, and 14 bases had no gene match. Germline-derived CDR1 and CDR2 are MGHRA and YSYEKL. The CDR3 protein is CASSSGGSGGPDYEQYF. CDR3 coding DNA: TGCGCCAGCAGCTCGGGGGGTAGCGGGGGCCCGGACTACGAGCAGTACTTC.

The genes are TRBV28 and TRBJ2-3, with 12 bases aligning to TRBD1. CDR1 is MDHEN, CDR2 SYDVKM, per germline. V lost 4 bases, J lost 8 bases, and 7 bases stayed unmatched. The CDR3 runs to 15 residues. CDR3 amino acids: CASSSPGQGAGTQYF. As DNA, the CDR3 is TGTGCCAGCAGTTCCCCGGGACAGGGGGCGGGTACGCAGTATTTT.

CDR3 DNA: TGTGCCAGCAGTATGGCAGGGGCCTACGAGCAGTACTTC. It translates to CASSMAGAYEQYF. The V and J genes are TRBV25-1 and TRBJ2-7; a possible D gene is TRBD1 (6 bases). The CDR3 runs to 13 residues. V was cut by 5 bases and J by 2 bases, with 10 bases left in between. Germline-derived CDR1 and CDR2 are MGHDK and SYGVNS.

The chain carries TRBV28 and TRBJ1-1, with TRBD1 identical over 7 bases. J gave up 5 bases and V 3 bases, and 15 bases lay outside the gene matches. Looked up from germline, CDR1 is MDHEN and CDR2 is SYDVKM. This CDR3 spans 17 amino acids. CDR3 sequence reads: CASSFPAIQGPGTEAFF. Here the CDR3 DNA reads TGTGCCAGCAGTTTCCCCGCTATACAGGGGCCTGGGACTGAAGCTTTCTTT.